Listed below are T cell receptor beta chains from one sample, sequenced in a study of T cell responses to AZD1222 COVID-19 vaccine. Measured with immunoSEQ multiplex PCR; TCRdb has only the in-frame clones, and not every one. The profile shows tens of thousands of clones, less than 85% of them singletons. The specimen was peripheral blood, collected on day 0 of AZD1222 vaccination. Every receptor here comes from an adult in good health. CDR3s leave out the opening cysteine and the closing phenylalanine or tryptophan. The D gene is left open where the match is weak.

d_gene	v_gene	j_gene	CDR3aa
.	TRBV5-1	TRBJ1-4	ASSEGQAGEKLF
TRBD1	TRBV5-5	TRBJ1-1	ASSLVGQGAQGTEAF
.	TRBV7-7	TRBJ2-1	ASSPVGGNEQF
TRBD2	TRBV11-3	TRBJ2-1	ASSHQRGVYNEQF
.	TRBV7-2	TRBJ1-5	ASSPNGGASNQPQH
.	TRBV11-2	TRBJ1-2	ASSSGTRYGYT
.	TRBV30	TRBJ1-3	AWSTDSHSGNTIY
.	TRBV24-1	TRBJ2-1	ATSDLRLAARSYNEQF
.	TRBV5-1	TRBJ1-1	ASSPSGGTTEAF
.	TRBV11-3	TRBJ2-7	ASSLVAGPGGEQY
.	TRBV5-1	TRBJ2-3	ASSLSASTDTQY
TRBD1	TRBV6-6	TRBJ1-4	ASSWTGGNEKLF
.	TRBV5-4	TRBJ2-5	ASSLAVGVGETQY
.	TRBV7-2	TRBJ2-7	ASSLGRQGYEQY
TRBD2	TRBV6-5	TRBJ2-3	ASSSRLAGDRDTQY
TRBD1	TRBV27	TRBJ1-6	ASTLQGVNSPLH
TRBD2	TRBV11-3	TRBJ2-1	ASSLRLAGYNEQF
.	TRBV21-1	TRBJ1-6	ASSTLEIPIQTLH
.	TRBV6-6	TRBJ2-5	ASNIPSQETQY
TRBD1	TRBV12-3/TRBV12-4	TRBJ2-2	ASRTGVAGELF
.	TRBV6-6	TRBJ1-2	ASSLGGTRHNYGYT
.	TRBV6-4	TRBJ2-2	ASGEAVNTGELF
.	TRBV14	TRBJ2-1	ASTGGWKQF
.	TRBV12-5	TRBJ1-2	ASGLDRVQGYT
.	TRBV19	TRBJ1-5	ASSIYRTDEGPQH
.	TRBV27	TRBJ2-1	ASSLGQNEQF
.	TRBV7-2	TRBJ2-7	ASSLVAGDFGYEQY
.	TRBV11-2	TRBJ2-7	ASSPRRGPYEQY
.	TRBV6-4	TRBJ2-5	AHRASAKETQY
.	TRBV7-2	TRBJ2-3	ASSPQGPGTDTQY
TRBD1	TRBV19	TRBJ1-6	ASSRDRENSPLH
TRBD1	TRBV6-5	TRBJ1-3	ASSFARGPPNTIY
.	TRBV5-1	TRBJ2-3	ASSLEGTTDTQY
TRBD1	TRBV24-1	TRBJ1-5	ATRDRGRLKPQH
.	TRBV2	TRBJ2-3	ASSDGIITDTQY